Listed here are 23 T cell receptor beta chains from one sample, sequenced in a study of blood T cell repertoires in COVID-19. The repertoire was sequenced with immunoSEQ multiplex PCR; TCRdb's copy has only in-frame clones and lacks some. The sample consists of more than 25,000 clones, around 67% of them appearing once. The source material was peripheral blood. The receptors were gathered from a human donor in a cohort sampled during active COVID-19.

This clone was observed many times. The CDR3 sequence: CASSPGNRVSYEQYF. The CDR3 DNA reads TGTGCCAGCAGCCCGGGGAACAGGGTTTCCTACGAGCAGTACTTC. The rearrangement uses TRBV3-1 (or the pseudogene TRBV3-2) and TRBJ2-7; D might be TRBD1 (6 bases). Deletions cut 4 bases from V and 1 base from J, with 14 bases between. CDR1 is LGHDT, CDR2 YNNKEL, per germline (reference sequence). The CDR3 runs to 15 residues.

This chain uses TRBV7-9 with TRBJ1-4, with 9 bases that match TRBD1. The CDR3 is 14 residues long. CDR1 is SEHNR and CDR2 is FQNEAQ in the germline V gene (reference sequence). The V gene end was trimmed by 3 bases and the J gene end by 8 bases; junction bases not matched to a gene: 4. Here the CDR3 DNA reads TGTGCCAGCAGCTTGGGACAGGGAAGGGAAAAACTGTTTTTT. As protein: CASSLGQGREKLFF.

The chain couples TRBV11-3 to TRBJ2-7; D is unclear. The germline V gene encodes CDR1 SGHNT and CDR2 YENEEA. Trimming shortened V by 8 bases and J by 3 bases, and 5 bases separated the two germline ends. CDR3 size: 10 residues. CDR3 sequence: CASGSYEQYF. The CDR3, as DNA: TGTGCCAGCGGCAGCTACGAGCAGTACTTC.

The chain is built from TRBV7-2 and TRBJ1-5; TRBD1 matches at 10 bases. The CDR3 covers 16 residues. From germline, CDR1 is SGHTA and CDR2 FQGNSA. The trim removed 4 bases at V and 2 bases at J, leaving 5 bases unmatched. The CDR3 reads CASSSLGTGGNQPQHF. The CDR3 DNA reads TGTGCCAGCAGCTCCCTGGGGACAGGGGGCAATCAGCCCCAGCATTTT.

This clone was picked up a small number of times. The V gene is TRBV29-1, the J gene TRBJ1-5; D is undetermined. The CDR3 sequence is 13 residues long. Germline V gene lookup returns CDR1 SQVTM and CDR2 ANQGSEA. Trimming removed 4 bases at V and 0 bases at J, with 7 bases between. CDR3 sequence (DNA): TGCAGCGTTGTTGAGGCTAGCAATCAGCCCCAGCATTTT. It is translated as CSVVEASNQPQHF. The full variable domain, rest sourced from reference TRBV29-1 and TRBJ1-5, is SAVISQKPSRDICQRGTSLTIQCQVDSQVTMMFWYRQQPGQSLTLIATANQGSEATYESGFVIDKFPISRPNLTFSTLTVSNMSPEDSSIYLCSVVEASNQPQHFGDGTRLSIL.

The CDR3 loop reads CASSLDPVVTEKLFF. The CDR3 bases are TGTGCCAGCAGCTTGGATCCGGTCGTGACAGAAAAACTGTTTTTT. The chain couples TRBV5-4 to TRBJ1-4, with D hard to call. In germline, CDR1 is SGHNT, CDR2 YYREEE (reference sequence). The CDR3 has 15 residues. The germline V and J ends were trimmed by 0 bases and 8 bases, with 14 bases remaining between them.

This clone was seen a few times. The chain has TRBV5-5 and TRBJ2-7, with a possible D match to TRBD2 (6 bases). Trimming took off 4 bases at V and 0 bases at J, with 17 bases between the two ends. CDR3 size: 16 residues. Germline CDR1 and CDR2: SGHKS and YYEKEE (reference sequence). CDR3 in amino acids: CASSAREEKFSYEQYF. CDR3 coding DNA: TGTGCCAGCAGCGCCAGGGAGGAGAAGTTCTCCTACGAGCAGTACTTC.

The J gene is TRBJ1-2, the V gene TRBV18, with D tentatively TRBD1 (5 bases). V lost 5 bases and J 3 bases, leaving 13 bases between the germline ends. In germline, CDR1 is KGHSH, CDR2 LQKENI. The CDR3 covers 14 residues. CDR3 region: CASSSVAGDYGYTF. CDR3 in DNA: TGTGCCAGCTCATCCGTGGCGGGGGACTATGGCTACACCTTC.

A single count supports this clone. The chain combines TRBV5-1 with TRBJ1-5; 7 bases match TRBD1. Germline trimming cut 4 bases from V and 2 bases from J; bases unmatched to any gene: 3. Germline V gives CDR1 SGHRS, CDR2 YFSETQ. This CDR3 spans 14 amino acids. The CDR3 is CASSPTGGNQPQHF. CDR3 DNA: TGCGCCAGCAGCCCCACAGGGGGCAATCAGCCCCAGCATTTT.

This CDR3 reads CASSNPGTRSEQFF. DNA for the CDR3: TGTGCCAGCAGTAACCCCGGGACTAGAAGTGAGCAGTTCTTC. This chain connects TRBV6-2 or TRBV6-3 to TRBJ2-1, with TRBD2 identical over 8 bases. This CDR3 has 14 amino acids. V lost 5 bases and J lost 9; bases outside the gene matches: 9. Germline V gene lookup returns CDR1 MNHEY and CDR2 SVGEGT.

This clone was seen once. The CDR3 loop is CASSPGGVWRGYNEQFF. CDR3 in DNA: TGTGCCAGCTCACCGGGAGGTGTTTGGCGGGGGTACAATGAGCAGTTCTTC. The rearrangement joins TRBV18 to TRBJ2-1; 7 bases line up with TRBD2. V lost 3 bases, J lost 4 bases, and 12 bases stayed unmatched. The CDR3 loop spans 17 amino acids. Germline V gene sequence: CDR1 KGHSH, CDR2 LQKENI.

The chain has TRBV18 and TRBJ2-7; perhaps TRBD2 as D (6 bases). CDR3 size: 14 residues. The V gene's germline CDR1 is KGHSH and CDR2 LQKENI. Between the trimmed V and J ends, which lost 3 bases and 0 bases, there was a span of 9 bases. In DNA, the CDR3 is TGTGCCAGCTCACCTAGCGGAGGCTCCTACGAGCAGTACTTC. It is translated as CASSPSGGSYEQYF.

This clone was seen a few times. V is TRBV5-1 and J is TRBJ1-6; 7 nucleotides line up with TRBD1. This CDR3 region has 14 residues. CDR1 SGHRS and CDR2 YFSETQ come from the germline V gene. V shed 9 bases, J shed 5 bases, and the junction held 8 bases outside the gene matches. CDR3 region: CATATGVNNSPLHF. CDR3 DNA: TGCGCCACCGCTACAGGGGTCAATAATTCACCCCTCCACTTT.

A few counts support this clone. The V and J genes are TRBV28 and TRBJ1-2, with D maybe TRBD1 (6 bases). The CDR3 runs to 13 residues. The ends were cut back, 5 bases at V and 4 bases at J, with 11 bases in the middle. Germline CDR1 and CDR2: MDHEN and SYDVKM. CDR3 DNA: TGTGCCAGCAGTCCGGGCAGGGGCTATGGCTACACCTTC. This translates into CASSPGRGYGYTF.

The rearrangement links TRBV5-1 to TRBJ2-7; TRBD1 aligns across 11 bases. Per the germline V gene, CDR1 is SGHRS and CDR2 is YFSETQ. Trimming took 3 bases from V and 6 from J; bases not matched to a gene: 2. The CDR3 sequence is 13 residues long. The CDR3 sequence is CASSWGTGGEQYF. DNA of the CDR3: TGCGCCAGCAGCTGGGGGACAGGGGGCGAGCAGTACTTC.

The chain has TRBV5-1 and TRBJ2-2; D uncertain. The CDR3 consists of 15 residues. Germline CDR1 SGHRS, CDR2 YFSETQ. V was trimmed by 0 bases and J by 11 bases, leaving 17 bases between them. DNA of the CDR3: TGCGCCAGCAGCTTGGATGTAGGAGTGATGTCAGAGCTGTTTTTT. Its protein is CASSLDVGVMSELFF.

The rearrangement joins TRBV24-1 to TRBJ2-2; 8 bases map to TRBD1. Germline CDR1 reads KGHDR; CDR2 reads SFDVKD. V was clipped by 4 bases and J by 7 bases; unmatched bases: 10. The CDR3 consists of 16 residues. CDR3 amino acids: CATSDPGQGAGGELFF. The DNA of the CDR3 is TGTGCCACCAGTGACCCTGGCCAGGGGGCGGGCGGGGAGCTGTTTTTT.

In nucleotides, the CDR3 is TGTGCCAGCAGCATGGGACAATTACAAGAGACCCAGTACTTC. Residues: CASSMGQLQETQYF. This chain links TRBV2 with TRBJ2-5, with D maybe TRBD1 (6 bases). Germline V gene lookup returns CDR1 SNHLY and CDR2 FYNNEI. The ends were cut back, 6 bases at V and 2 bases at J, with 13 bases in the middle. The CDR3 is made up of 14 amino acids. Filled out from reference TRBV2 and TRBJ2-5, the complete variable domain reads EPEVTQTPSHQVTQMGQEVILRCVPISNHLYFYWYRQILGQKVEFLVSFYNNEISEKSEIFDDQFSVERPDGSNFTLKIRSTKLEDSAMYFCASSMGQLQETQYFGPGTRLLVL.

The J gene is TRBJ2-3, the V gene TRBV28; TRBD2 matches 9 bases. Trimming at V came to 5 bases and at J to 2 bases, leaving 14 bases not matched to a gene. CDR1 is MDHEN and CDR2 is SYDVKM in the germline V gene. This CDR3 contains 18 residues. CDR3 DNA: TGTGCCAGCAGTGCCGCCGTGGGACTAGCAACCACCACAGATACGCAGTATTTT. This codes for CASSAAVGLATTTDTQYF.

The chain uses TRBV5-8 and TRBJ2-7; 10 nucleotides match TRBD2. The CDR3 runs to 18 residues. V was clipped by 3 bases and J by 0 bases; unmatched bases: 12. CDR1 SGHTS and CDR2 YDEGEE come from the germline V gene. In DNA, the CDR3 is TGTGCCAGCAGCTCGCCGGGACTAGCGTATAGTTTCTCCTACGAGCAGTACTTC. As protein: CASSSPGLAYSFSYEQYF.

This clone occurred once. J is TRBJ1-1 and V is TRBV29-1; D is perhaps TRBD1 (6 bases). The CDR3 has 13 amino acids. Germline V gene sequence: CDR1 SQVTM, CDR2 ANQGSEA. The germline V and J ends were trimmed by 4 bases and 0 bases, with 9 bases remaining between them. CDR3 in DNA: TGCAGCGTTGCTACAGGGTTGAACACTGAAGCTTTCTTT. Protein sequence: CSVATGLNTEAFF.

This chain connects TRBV30 to TRBJ2-5; tentatively, D is TRBD1 (6 bases). The V end was cut by 0 bases, the J end by 7 bases, with 12 bases between. Germline CDR1 and CDR2: GTSNPN and SVGIG (reference sequence). CDR3 length equals 13 residues. The CDR3 here is CAWSVRQVVTQYF. The CDR3 DNA is TGTGCCTGGAGTGTAAGACAGGTCGTGACCCAGTACTTC.

This clone was counted a single time. CDR3 bases: TGTGCCAGCAGCCCGACTAGCGGGGGTCGGCACGAGCAGTACTTC. Translated, it gives CASSPTSGGRHEQYF. V gene TRBV7-3 combines with J gene TRBJ2-7; 12 bases match TRBD2. CDR1 and CDR2 from the germline V gene are SGHTA and FQGTGA. CDR3 length: 15 amino acids. V was clipped by 5 bases and J by 5 bases; unmatched bases: 7. The variable domain in full, completed from reference TRBV7-3 and TRBJ2-7, reads GAGVSQTPSNKVTEKGKYVELRCDPISGHTALYWYRQSLGQGPEFLIYFQGTGAADDSGLPNDRFFAVRPEGSVSTLKIQRTERGDSAVYLCASSPTSGGRHEQYFGPGTRLTVT.